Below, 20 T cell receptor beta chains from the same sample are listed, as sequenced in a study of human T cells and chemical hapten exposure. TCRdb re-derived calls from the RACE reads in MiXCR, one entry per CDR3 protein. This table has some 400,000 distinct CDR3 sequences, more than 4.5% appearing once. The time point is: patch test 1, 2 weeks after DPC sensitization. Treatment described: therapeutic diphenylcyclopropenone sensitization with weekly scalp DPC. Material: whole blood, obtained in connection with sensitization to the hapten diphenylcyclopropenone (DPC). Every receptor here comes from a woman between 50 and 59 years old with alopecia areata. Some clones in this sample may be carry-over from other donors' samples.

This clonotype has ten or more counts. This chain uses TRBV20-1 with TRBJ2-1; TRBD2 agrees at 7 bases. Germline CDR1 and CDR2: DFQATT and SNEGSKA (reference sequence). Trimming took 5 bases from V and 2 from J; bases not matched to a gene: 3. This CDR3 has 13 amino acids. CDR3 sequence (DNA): TGCAGTGCTGGGGGAGGGCCCTACAATGAGCAGTTCTTC. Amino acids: CSAGGGPYNEQFF.

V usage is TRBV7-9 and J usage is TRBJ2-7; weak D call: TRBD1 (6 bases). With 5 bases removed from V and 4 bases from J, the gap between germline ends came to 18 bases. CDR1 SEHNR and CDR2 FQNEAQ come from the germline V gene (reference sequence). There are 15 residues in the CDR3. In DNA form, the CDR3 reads TGTGCCAGCAGCCCCCCGAAGGGGGAGTCATACGAGCAGTACTTC. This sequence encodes CASSPPKGESYEQYF.

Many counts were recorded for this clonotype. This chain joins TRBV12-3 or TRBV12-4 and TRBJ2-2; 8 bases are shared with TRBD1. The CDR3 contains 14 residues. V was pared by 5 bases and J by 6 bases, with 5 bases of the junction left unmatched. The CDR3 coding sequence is TGTGCCAGCAGTAGGACAGGGCAAGCCGGGGAGCTGTTTTTT. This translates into CASSRTGQAGELFF.

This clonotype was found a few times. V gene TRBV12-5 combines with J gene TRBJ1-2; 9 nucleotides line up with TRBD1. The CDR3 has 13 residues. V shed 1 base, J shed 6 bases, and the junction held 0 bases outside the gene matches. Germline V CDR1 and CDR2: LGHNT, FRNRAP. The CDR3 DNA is TGTGCTAGTGGTTTGGGACAGGGGGATGGCTACACCTTC. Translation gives CASGLGQGDGYTF.

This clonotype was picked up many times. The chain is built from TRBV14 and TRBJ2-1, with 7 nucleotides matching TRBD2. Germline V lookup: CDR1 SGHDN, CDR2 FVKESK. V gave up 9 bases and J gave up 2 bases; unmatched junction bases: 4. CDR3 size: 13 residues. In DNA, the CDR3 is TGTGCCAGTCGGGGGGTCCCCTACAATGAGCAGTTCTTC. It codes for CASRGVPYNEQFF.

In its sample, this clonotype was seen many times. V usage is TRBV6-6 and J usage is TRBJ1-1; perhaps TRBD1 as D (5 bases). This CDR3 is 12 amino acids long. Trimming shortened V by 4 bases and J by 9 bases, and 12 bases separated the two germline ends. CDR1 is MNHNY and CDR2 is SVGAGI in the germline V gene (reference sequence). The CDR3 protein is CASSLTGTQAFF. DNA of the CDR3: TGTGCCAGCAGTTTGACCGGGACCCAAGCTTTCTTT.

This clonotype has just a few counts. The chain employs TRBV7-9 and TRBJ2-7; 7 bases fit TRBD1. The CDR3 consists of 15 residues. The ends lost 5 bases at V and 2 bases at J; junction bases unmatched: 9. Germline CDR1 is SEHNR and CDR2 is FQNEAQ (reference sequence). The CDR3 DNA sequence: TGTGCCAGCAGCCCCGGGACAGTTCCGACCTACGAGCAGTACTTC. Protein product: CASSPGTVPTYEQYF.

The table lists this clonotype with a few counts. CDR3: CASSSPRGEYF. The CDR3 coding sequence is TGTGCCAGCAGCTCTCCGCGGGGAGAGTACTTC. V gene TRBV7-9 combines with J gene TRBJ2-7; D might be TRBD2 (6 bases). CDR3 length equals 11 residues. V dropped 4 bases and J dropped 11 bases, with 12 bases sitting between them. Germline assignment: CDR1 SEHNR and CDR2 FQNEAQ (reference sequence).

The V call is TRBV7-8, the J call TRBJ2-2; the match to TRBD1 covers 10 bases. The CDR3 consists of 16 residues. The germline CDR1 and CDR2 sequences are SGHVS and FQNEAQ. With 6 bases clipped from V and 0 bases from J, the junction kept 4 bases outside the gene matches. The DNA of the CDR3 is TGTGCCAGCAGGCTTGGACAGGGGGCGAACACCGGGGAGCTGTTTTTT. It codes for CASRLGQGANTGELFF.

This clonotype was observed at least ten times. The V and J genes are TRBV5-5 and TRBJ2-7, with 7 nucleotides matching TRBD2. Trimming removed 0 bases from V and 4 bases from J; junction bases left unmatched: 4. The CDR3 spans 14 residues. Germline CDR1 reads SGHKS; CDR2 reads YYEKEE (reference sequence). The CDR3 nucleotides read TGTGCCAGCAGCTTGGGAGGGGAGGGATACGAGCAGTACTTC. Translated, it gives CASSLGGEGYEQYF.

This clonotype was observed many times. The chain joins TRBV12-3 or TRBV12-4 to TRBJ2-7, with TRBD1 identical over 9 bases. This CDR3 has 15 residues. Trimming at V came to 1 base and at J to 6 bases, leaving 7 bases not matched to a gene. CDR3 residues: CASSLGAGQGTEQYF. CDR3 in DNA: TGTGCCAGCAGTTTAGGTGCGGGACAGGGAACCGAGCAGTACTTC.

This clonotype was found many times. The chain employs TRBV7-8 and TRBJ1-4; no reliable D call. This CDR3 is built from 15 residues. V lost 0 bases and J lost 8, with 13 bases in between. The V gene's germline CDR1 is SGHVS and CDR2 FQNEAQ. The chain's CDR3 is CASSLASTGGEKLFF. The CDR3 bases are TGTGCCAGCAGCTTAGCGAGTACCGGAGGGGAAAAACTGTTTTTT.

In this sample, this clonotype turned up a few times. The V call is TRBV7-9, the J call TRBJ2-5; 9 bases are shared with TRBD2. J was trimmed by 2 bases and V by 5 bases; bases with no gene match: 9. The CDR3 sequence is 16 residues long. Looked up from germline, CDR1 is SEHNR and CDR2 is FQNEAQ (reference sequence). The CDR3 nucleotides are TGTGCCAGCAGCCCCCCGAGGCGGGAGGGGCAAGAGACCCAGTACTTC. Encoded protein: CASSPPRREGQETQYF.

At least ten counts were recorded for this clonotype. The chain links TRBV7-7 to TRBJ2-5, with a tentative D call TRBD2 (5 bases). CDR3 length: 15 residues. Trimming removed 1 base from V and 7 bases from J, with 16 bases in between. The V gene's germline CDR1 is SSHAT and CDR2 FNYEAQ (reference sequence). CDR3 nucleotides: TGTGCCAGCAGCTTAGTTCATGGATCGGCGGGGACCCAGTACTTC. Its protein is CASSLVHGSAGTQYF.

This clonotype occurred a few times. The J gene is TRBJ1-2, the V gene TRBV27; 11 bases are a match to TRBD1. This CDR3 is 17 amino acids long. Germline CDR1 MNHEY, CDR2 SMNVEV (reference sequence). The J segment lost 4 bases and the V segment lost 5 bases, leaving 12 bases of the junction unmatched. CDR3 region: CASSPGQGARIVYGYTF. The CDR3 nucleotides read TGTGCCAGCAGTCCTGGACAGGGGGCGCGAATTGTCTATGGCTACACCTTC.

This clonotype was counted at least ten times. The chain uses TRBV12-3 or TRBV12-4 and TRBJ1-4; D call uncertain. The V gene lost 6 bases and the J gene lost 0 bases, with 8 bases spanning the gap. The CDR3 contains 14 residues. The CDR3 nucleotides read TGTGCCAGCAGCTTGAGGGCAACTAATGAAAAACTGTTTTTT. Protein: CASSLRATNEKLFF.

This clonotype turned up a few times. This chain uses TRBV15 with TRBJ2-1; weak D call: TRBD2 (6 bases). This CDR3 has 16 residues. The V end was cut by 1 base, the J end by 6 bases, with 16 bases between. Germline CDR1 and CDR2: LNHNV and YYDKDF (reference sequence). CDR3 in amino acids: CATSRVTGVGGNEQFF. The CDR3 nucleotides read TGTGCCACCAGCAGAGTCACGGGAGTGGGGGGCAATGAGCAGTTCTTC.

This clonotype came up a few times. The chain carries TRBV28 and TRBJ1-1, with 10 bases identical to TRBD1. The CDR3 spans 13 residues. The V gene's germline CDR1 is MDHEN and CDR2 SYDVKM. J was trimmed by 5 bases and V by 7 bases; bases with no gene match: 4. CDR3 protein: CASTRQGATEAFF. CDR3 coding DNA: TGTGCCAGCACCCGACAGGGGGCAACTGAAGCTTTCTTT.

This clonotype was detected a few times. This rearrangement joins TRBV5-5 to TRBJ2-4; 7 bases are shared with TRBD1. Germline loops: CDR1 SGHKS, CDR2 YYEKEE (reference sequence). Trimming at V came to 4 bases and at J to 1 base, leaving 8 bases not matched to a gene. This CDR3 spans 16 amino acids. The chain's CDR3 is CASSRGQQGAKNIQYF. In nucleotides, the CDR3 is TGTGCCAGCAGCCGGGGCCAACAGGGGGCCAAAAACATTCAGTACTTC.

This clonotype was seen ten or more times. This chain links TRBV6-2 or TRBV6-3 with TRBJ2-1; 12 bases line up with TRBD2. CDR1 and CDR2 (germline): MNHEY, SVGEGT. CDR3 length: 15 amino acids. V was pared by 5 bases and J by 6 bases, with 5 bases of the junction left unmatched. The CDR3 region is CASSTQTSGSNEQFF. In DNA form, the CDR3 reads TGTGCCAGCAGTACCCAGACTAGCGGGAGCAATGAGCAGTTCTTC.